The present entry profiles one T cell receptor beta chain with its context. This CDR3 has 11 amino acids. V was pared by 5 bases and J by 4 bases, with 6 bases between. Germline V lookup: CDR1 MDHEN, CDR2 SYDVKM. These data come from a study of blood T cell repertoires in COVID-19. At the level of the study: Both acute and convalescent COVID-19 samples were obtained from the United States, Italy and Spain. In each case, the material was cDNA or gDNA derived from T cells, B-cell-depleted T cells, or PBMCs.

Sequencing was performed with immunoSEQ multiplex PCR; in TCRdb, only in-frame clones are kept and a portion is missing. The table includes around 220,000 clones, less than 90% detected once. This sequence was found in a man younger than 40 with active or convalescent COVID-19. The rearrangement uses TRBV28 and TRBJ2-7; the D is unclear. Sequencing input: peripheral blood. The CDR3 spells CASSVRYEQYF. CDR3 DNA sequence: TGTGCCAGCAGTGTGAGGTACGAGCAGTACTTC.